Each of the 15 T cell receptor beta chains below was sequenced from the same sample in a study of blood T cell repertoires in COVID-19 (dated by TCRdb to about 2020). Preparation of the library involved the immunoSEQ multiplex PCR assay. TCRdb re-hosts the immuneACCESS table, in-frame sequences only. Its copies lack some clones; in the studies checked, an unresolved V gene accounts for under half of them, and the cause for the rest is not known. Across this sample there are some 42,000 clones, with about 90% seen only once. The top ten hold around 2.9% of the sample. What was sequenced was peripheral blood. Source of these receptors: a middle-aged man with active COVID-19.

The rearrangement joins TRBV4-2 to TRBJ2-2, with D tentatively TRBD1 (5 bases). V was trimmed by 4 bases and J by 1 base, leaving 7 bases between them. Germline loops: CDR1 LGHNA, CDR2 YNFKEQ. The CDR3 consists of 14 residues. CDR3 nucleotide sequence: TGTGCCAGCAGCCGGCAGGGGAACACCGGGGAGCTGTTTTTT. Translated, it gives CASSRQGNTGELFF.

The rearrangement joins TRBV7-9 to TRBJ2-7; TRBD1 matches at 7 bases. Germline CDR1 is SEHNR and CDR2 is FQNEAQ (reference sequence). The CDR3 extends over 14 amino acids. V dropped 4 bases and J dropped 3; count of bases not matched to a gene: 6. The CDR3 reads CASSSTGAGYEQYF. The CDR3 DNA sequence: TGTGCCAGCAGCTCCACAGGGGCGGGCTACGAGCAGTACTTC.

The chain links TRBV27 to TRBJ2-5; TRBD2 agrees at 12 bases. Per germline, CDR1 MNHEY and CDR2 SMNVEV (reference sequence). V dropped 2 bases and J dropped 5; count of bases not matched to a gene: 9. CDR3 length equals 17 residues. CDR3 amino acids: CASSLLGLAGSRETQYF. As DNA, the CDR3 is TGTGCCAGCAGTTTACTAGGACTAGCGGGGTCCAGGGAGACCCAGTACTTC.

This chain links TRBV30 with TRBJ1-2; D is uncertain. V lost 0 bases and J lost 3, with 8 bases in between. Germline loops: CDR1 GTSNPN, CDR2 SVGIG (reference sequence). The CDR3 runs to 13 residues. Here the CDR3 reads CAWSVAGHYGYTF. CDR3 bases: TGTGCCTGGAGTGTAGCTGGGCACTATGGCTACACCTTC.

The rearrangement uses TRBV11-2 and TRBJ2-5; D uncertain. Germline CDR1 reads SGHAT; CDR2 reads FQNNGV. The ends were cut back, 0 bases at V and 5 bases at J, with 4 bases in the middle. The CDR3 sequence is 12 residues long. CDR3 sequence (DNA): TGTGCCAGCAGCTTAGATCGGGAGACCCAGTACTTC. This codes for CASSLDRETQYF.

This chain joins TRBV19 and TRBJ1-1; 7 positions match TRBD1. The CDR3 is made up of 14 amino acids. CDR1 is LNHDA and CDR2 is SQIVND in the germline V gene (reference sequence). V shed 7 bases and J 2 bases; nucleotides not matched to a gene: 7. In DNA form, the CDR3 reads TGTGCCAGTATAAGGGACAGCCTCAACACTGAAGCTTTCTTT. It yields the protein CASIRDSLNTEAFF.

The genes are TRBV6-6 and TRBJ2-7; 12 bases fit TRBD1. Trimming removed 6 bases from V and 7 bases from J; junction bases left unmatched: 10. Germline V gene lookup returns CDR1 MNHNY and CDR2 SVGAGI (reference sequence). CDR3 length equals 15 residues. As DNA, the CDR3 is TGTGCCAGCAGATTGTCCGGGACAGGGGGCGTGGAGCAGTACTTC. This gives the protein CASRLSGTGGVEQYF.

The chain couples TRBV28 to TRBJ1-2; 11 nucleotides match TRBD1. Germline V gene data show CDR1 as MDHEN and CDR2 as SYDVKM. V shed 6 bases, J shed 5 bases, and the junction held 14 bases outside the gene matches. CDR3 size: 17 residues. The CDR3 is CASSQGQGAVIQYGYTF. CDR3 coding DNA: TGTGCCAGCAGCCAAGGACAGGGGGCTGTAATTCAATATGGCTACACCTTC.

This sequence joins TRBV28 and TRBJ2-7; 9 bases agree with TRBD1. V lost 6 bases to trimming and J lost 6 bases; unmatched junction nucleotides: 6. Germline V gene sequence: CDR1 MDHEN, CDR2 SYDVKM. The CDR3 is 13 amino acids. The CDR3 region has the DNA TGTGCCAGCAGCCGGGACAGGGTTACCGAGCAGTACTTC. Amino acid sequence: CASSRDRVTEQYF.

This clone occurred once. The chain uses TRBV19 and TRBJ1-4; D is unresolved. Germline CDR1 LNHDA, CDR2 SQIVND (reference sequence). This CDR3 region has 13 residues. V lost 4 bases, J lost 5 bases, and 8 bases lay in between. CDR3: CASSTRLNEKLFF. CDR3 DNA sequence: TGTGCCAGTAGTACCAGGCTGAATGAAAAACTGTTTTTT.

The chain is built from TRBV15 and TRBJ1-2, with a possible D match to TRBD1 (5 bases). Deletions cut 0 bases from V and 0 bases from J, with 20 bases between. Germline loops: CDR1 LNHNV, CDR2 YYDKDF (reference sequence). The CDR3 covers 19 residues. CDR3 bases: TGTGCCACCAGCAGAGAGGGGGGTTGGGGGTTCTCTGCTAACTATGGCTACACCTTC. Protein product: CATSREGGWGFSANYGYTF. Filled out from reference TRBV15 and TRBJ1-2, the complete variable domain reads DAMVIQNPRYQVTQFGKPVTLSCSQTLNHNVMYWYQQKSSQAPKLLFHYYDKDFNNEADTPDNFQSRRPNTSFCFLDIRSPGLGDTAMYLCATSREGGWGFSANYGYTFGSGTRLTVV.

V gene TRBV4-1 combines with J gene TRBJ1-5; 8 nucleotides align to TRBD1. CDR3 length: 17 amino acids. The junction had 7 bases not matched to a gene; V was cut back by 3 bases and J by 0 bases. Per the germline V gene, CDR1 is MGHRA and CDR2 is YSYEKL. Here the CDR3 reads CASSQDTGGSSNQPQHF. The DNA of the CDR3 is TGCGCCAGCAGCCAGGATACAGGGGGTAGTAGCAATCAGCCCCAGCATTTT.

The chain employs TRBV4-2 and TRBJ1-2; 7 nucleotides align to TRBD1. The CDR3 length is 15 residues. The V gene end was trimmed by 5 bases and the J gene end by 4 bases; junction bases not matched to a gene: 10. Germline CDR1 LGHNA, CDR2 YNFKEQ. The CDR3 is CASSATLGGFYGYTF. The CDR3 region has the DNA TGTGCCAGCAGCGCCACTTTAGGGGGCTTCTATGGCTACACCTTC.

This clone appeared once. The chain links TRBV6-4 to TRBJ1-6; TRBD1 matches 9 bases. Germline CDR1 is MRHNA and CDR2 is SNTAGT. The CDR3 length is 14 residues. After removal of 3 bases from V and 11 bases from J, the junction contained 5 bases not matched to a gene. The CDR3 sequence is CASSEGTGLAPLHF. The CDR3 DNA is TGTGCCAGCAGTGAAGGGACAGGGTTGGCACCCCTCCACTTT.

This clone was detected only once. The rearrangement uses TRBV7-9 and TRBJ1-2; 9 bases map to TRBD1. V was clipped by 5 bases and J by 0 bases; unmatched bases: 16. Per the germline V gene, CDR1 is SEHNR and CDR2 is FQNEAQ (reference sequence). The CDR3 is 19 residues long. Written as DNA, the CDR3 is TGTGCCAGCAGCCCATATGGAGGGGACAGGGAGGCATCTAACTATGGCTACACCTTC. It specifies CASSPYGGDREASNYGYTF.